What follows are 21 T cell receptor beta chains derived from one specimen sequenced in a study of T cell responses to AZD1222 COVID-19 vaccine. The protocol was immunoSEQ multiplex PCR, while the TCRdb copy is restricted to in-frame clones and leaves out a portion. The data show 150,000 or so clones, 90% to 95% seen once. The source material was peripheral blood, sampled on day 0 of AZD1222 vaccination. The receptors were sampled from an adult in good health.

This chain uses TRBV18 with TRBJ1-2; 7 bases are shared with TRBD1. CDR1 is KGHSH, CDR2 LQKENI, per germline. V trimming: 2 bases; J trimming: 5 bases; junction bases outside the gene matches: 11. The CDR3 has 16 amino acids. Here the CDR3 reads CASSPRMGQTLYGYTF. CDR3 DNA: TGTGCCAGCTCACCAAGAATGGGACAGACATTGTATGGCTACACCTTC.

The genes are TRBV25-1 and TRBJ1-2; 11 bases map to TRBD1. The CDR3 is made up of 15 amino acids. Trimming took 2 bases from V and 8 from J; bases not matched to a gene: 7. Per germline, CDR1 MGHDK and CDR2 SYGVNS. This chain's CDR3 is CASSERTGGARGYTF. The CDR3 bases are TGTGCCAGCAGTGAAAGGACAGGGGGCGCGAGGGGCTACACCTTC.

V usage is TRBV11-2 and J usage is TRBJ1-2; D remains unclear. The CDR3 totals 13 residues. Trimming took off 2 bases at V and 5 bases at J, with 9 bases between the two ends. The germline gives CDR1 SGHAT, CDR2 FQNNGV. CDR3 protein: CASSLYTLYGYTF. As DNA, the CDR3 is TGTGCCAGCAGCTTATACACATTATATGGCTACACCTTC. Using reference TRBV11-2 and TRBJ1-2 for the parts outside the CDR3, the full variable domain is EAGVAQSPRYKIIEKRQSVAFWCNPISGHATLYWYQQILGQGPKLLIQFQNNGVVDDSQLPKDRFSAERLKGVDSTLKIQPAKLEDSAVYLCASSLYTLYGYTFGSGTRLTVV.

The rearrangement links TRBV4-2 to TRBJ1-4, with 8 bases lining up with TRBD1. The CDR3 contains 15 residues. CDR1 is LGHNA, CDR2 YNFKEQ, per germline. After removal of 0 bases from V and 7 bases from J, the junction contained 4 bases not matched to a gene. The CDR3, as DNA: TGTGCCAGCAGCCAAGAGAGGACAGGGTTTGAAAAACTGTTTTTT. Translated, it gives CASSQERTGFEKLFF.

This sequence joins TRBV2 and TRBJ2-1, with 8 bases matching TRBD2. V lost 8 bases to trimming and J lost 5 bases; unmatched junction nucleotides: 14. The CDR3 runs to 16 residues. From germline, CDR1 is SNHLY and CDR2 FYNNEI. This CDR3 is CASGPPGGGRNNEQFF. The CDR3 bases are TGTGCCAGCGGTCCCCCGGGGGGGGGCCGGAACAATGAGCAGTTCTTC.

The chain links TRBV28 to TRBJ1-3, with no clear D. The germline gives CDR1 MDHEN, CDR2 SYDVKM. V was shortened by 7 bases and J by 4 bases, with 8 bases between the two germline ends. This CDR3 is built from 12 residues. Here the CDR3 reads CASIDVGNTIYF. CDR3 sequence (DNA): TGTGCCAGCATTGACGTGGGAAACACCATATATTTT.

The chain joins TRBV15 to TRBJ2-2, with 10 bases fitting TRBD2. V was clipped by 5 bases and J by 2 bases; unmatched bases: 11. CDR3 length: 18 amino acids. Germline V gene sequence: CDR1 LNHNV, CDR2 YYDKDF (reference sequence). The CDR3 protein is CATSGSRLAGANTGELFF. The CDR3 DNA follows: TGTGCCACCAGCGGCTCGAGGCTAGCGGGGGCTAACACCGGGGAGCTGTTTTTT. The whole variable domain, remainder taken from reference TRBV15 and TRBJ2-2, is DAMVIQNPRYQVTQFGKPVTLSCSQTLNHNVMYWYQQKSSQAPKLLFHYYDKDFNNEADTPDNFQSRRPNTSFCFLDIRSPGLGDTAMYLCATSGSRLAGANTGELFFGEGSRLTVL.

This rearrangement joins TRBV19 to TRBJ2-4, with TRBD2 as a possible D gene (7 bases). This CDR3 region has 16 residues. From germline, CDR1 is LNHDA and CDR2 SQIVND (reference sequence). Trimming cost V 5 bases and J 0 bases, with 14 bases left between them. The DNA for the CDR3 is TGTGCCAGTAGTGATCTCGGGGGGCTAGCCAAAAACATTCAGTACTTC. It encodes CASSDLGGLAKNIQYF.

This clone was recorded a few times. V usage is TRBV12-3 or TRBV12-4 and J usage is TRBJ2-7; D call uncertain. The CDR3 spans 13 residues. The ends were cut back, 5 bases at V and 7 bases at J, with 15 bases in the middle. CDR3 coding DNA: TGTGCCAGCAGTCCGGACCTACTACGGGAGCAGTACTTC. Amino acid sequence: CASSPDLLREQYF.

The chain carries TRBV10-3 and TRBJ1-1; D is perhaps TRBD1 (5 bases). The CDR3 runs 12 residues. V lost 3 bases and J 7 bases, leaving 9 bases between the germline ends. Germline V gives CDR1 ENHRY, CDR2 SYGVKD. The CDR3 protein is CAISEGALEAFF. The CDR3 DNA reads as TGTGCCATCAGTGAAGGGGCACTTGAAGCTTTCTTT.

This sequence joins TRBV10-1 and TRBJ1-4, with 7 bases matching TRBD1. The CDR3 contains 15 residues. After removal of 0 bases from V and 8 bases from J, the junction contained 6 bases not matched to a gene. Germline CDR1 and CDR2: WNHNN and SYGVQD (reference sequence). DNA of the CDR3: TGCGCCAGCAGTGAGTCGGAGACAGGGAGGGAAAAACTGTTTTTT. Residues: CASSESETGREKLFF.

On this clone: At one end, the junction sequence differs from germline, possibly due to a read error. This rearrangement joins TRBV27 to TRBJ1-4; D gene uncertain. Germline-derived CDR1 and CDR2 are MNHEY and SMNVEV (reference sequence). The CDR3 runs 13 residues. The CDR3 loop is CASRFATNEKLFF. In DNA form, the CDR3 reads TGTGCCAGCCGTTTTGCCACTAATGAAAAACTGTTTTTT.

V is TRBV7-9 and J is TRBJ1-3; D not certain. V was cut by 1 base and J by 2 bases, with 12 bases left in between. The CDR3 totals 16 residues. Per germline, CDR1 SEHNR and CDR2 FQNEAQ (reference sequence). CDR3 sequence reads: CASSLVLGMAGNTIYF. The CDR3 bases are TGTGCCAGCAGCTTAGTGTTGGGCATGGCTGGAAACACCATATATTTT.

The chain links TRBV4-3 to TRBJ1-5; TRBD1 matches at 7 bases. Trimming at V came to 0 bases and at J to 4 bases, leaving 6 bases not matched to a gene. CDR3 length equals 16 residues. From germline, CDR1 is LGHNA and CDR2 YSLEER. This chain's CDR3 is CASSQDSGGLNQPQHF. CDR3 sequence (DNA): TGCGCCAGCAGCCAAGACTCAGGGGGTTTAAATCAGCCCCAGCATTTT.

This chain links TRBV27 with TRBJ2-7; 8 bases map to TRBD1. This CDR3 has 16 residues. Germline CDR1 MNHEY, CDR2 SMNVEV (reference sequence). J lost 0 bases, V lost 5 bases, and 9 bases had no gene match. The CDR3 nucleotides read TGTGCCAGCAGTCTGAAGACAGGGGAAGGCTCCTACGAGCAGTACTTC. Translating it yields CASSLKTGEGSYEQYF.

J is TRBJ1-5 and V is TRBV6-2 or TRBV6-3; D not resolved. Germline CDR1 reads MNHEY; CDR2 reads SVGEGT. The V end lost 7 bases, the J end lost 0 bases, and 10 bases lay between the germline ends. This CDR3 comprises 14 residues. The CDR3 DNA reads TGTGCCAGCAACCCACATTATAGCAATCAGCCCCAGCATTTT. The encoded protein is CASNPHYSNQPQHF.

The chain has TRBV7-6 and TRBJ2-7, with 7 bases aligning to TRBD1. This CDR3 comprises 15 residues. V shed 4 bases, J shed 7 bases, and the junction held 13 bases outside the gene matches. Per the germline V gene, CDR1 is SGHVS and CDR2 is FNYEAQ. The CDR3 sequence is CASSSIGGPGGEQYF. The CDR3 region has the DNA TGTGCCAGCAGCTCCATAGGGGGTCCAGGGGGAGAGCAGTACTTC.

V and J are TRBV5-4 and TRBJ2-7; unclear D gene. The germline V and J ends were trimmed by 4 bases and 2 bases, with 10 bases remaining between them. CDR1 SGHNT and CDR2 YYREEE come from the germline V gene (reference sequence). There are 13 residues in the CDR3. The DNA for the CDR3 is TGTGCCAGCAGCCCGTTAAATGCCTACGAGCAGTACTTC. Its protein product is CASSPLNAYEQYF.

The CDR3 DNA reads TGTGCCAGCAGCCCCCTTAGGGGGACGGCCGGGGAGCTGTTTTTT. Translating it yields CASSPLRGTAGELFF. This chain uses TRBV7-8 with TRBJ2-2; a weak D match, TRBD1 (6 bases). The V and J ends lost 5 bases and 6 bases respectively, with 16 bases between them. Germline CDR1 is SGHVS and CDR2 is FQNEAQ. This CDR3 is 15 amino acids long.

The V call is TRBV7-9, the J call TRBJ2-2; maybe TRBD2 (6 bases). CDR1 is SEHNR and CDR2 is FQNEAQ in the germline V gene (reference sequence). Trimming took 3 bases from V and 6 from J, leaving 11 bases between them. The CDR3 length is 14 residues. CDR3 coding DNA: TGTGCCAGCAGCTTGGATTGGGGGGCCGGGGAGCTGTTTTTT. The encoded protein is CASSLDWGAGELFF.

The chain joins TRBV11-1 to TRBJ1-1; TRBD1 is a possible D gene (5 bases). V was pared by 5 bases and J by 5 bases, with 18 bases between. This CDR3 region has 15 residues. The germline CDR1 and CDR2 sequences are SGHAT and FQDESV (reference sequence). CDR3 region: CASSQAGRVNTEAFF. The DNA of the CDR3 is TGTGCCAGCAGCCAAGCAGGCAGGGTAAATACTGAAGCTTTCTTT.